The T cell receptor (beta chain) under discussion was sequenced for a study of human T cells and chemical hapten exposure. One entry per CDR3 protein results from TCRdb running MiXCR on the RACE reads. This table has roughly 110,000 distinct CDR3 sequences, less than 15% appearing once. This CDR3 is built from 13 residues. V was trimmed by 5 bases and J by 0 bases, leaving 10 bases between them. The V gene's germline CDR1 is SQVTM and CDR2 ANQGSEA. This clonotype was seen a handful of times. What it recognizes is unknown. Overall study findings and caveats: PT1 expanded TCR counts and patch test score correlated positively.

The time point denotes: pre-sensitization, week 0. Treatment indicated: therapeutic diphenylcyclopropenone sensitization with weekly scalp DPC. V usage is TRBV29-1 and J usage is TRBJ1-1; tentatively, D is TRBD1 (5 bases). The specimen comprised whole blood, sampled in connection with sensitization to the hapten diphenylcyclopropenone (DPC). The receptor was isolated from a woman in her fifties or sixties with alopecia areata. Some clones in this sample may be carry-over from other donors' samples. In DNA, the CDR3 is TGCAGCGTTAAAAGGGGTATGAACACTGAAGCTTTCTTT. This encodes CSVKRGMNTEAFF.